The 31 T cell receptor beta chains listed next were all sequenced from one sample in a study of blood T cell repertoires in COVID-19. Using immunoSEQ multiplex PCR, the repertoire was profiled, and TCRdb retains in-frame clones only, with some absent. The repertoire holds around 70,000 clones, with approximately 80% as singletons. Material for sequencing was peripheral blood. The receptors were gathered from a human donor in a cohort sampled during active COVID-19.

The J gene is TRBJ2-1, the V gene TRBV15, with 11 nucleotides matching TRBD2. Germline V gene lookup returns CDR1 LNHNV and CDR2 YYDKDF (reference sequence). Trimming removed 2 bases from V and 4 bases from J; junction bases left unmatched: 7. This CDR3 has 17 amino acids. CDR3 amino acids: CATSRQISGRAYNEQFF. In DNA form, the CDR3 reads TGTGCCACCAGCAGACAAATTAGCGGGAGGGCTTACAATGAGCAGTTCTTC. Full variable domain (remainder filled in from reference TRBV15 and TRBJ2-1): DAMVIQNPRYQVTQFGKPVTLSCSQTLNHNVMYWYQQKSSQAPKLLFHYYDKDFNNEADTPDNFQSRRPNTSFCFLDIRSPGLGDTAMYLCATSRQISGRAYNEQFFGPGTRLTVL.

J is TRBJ1-1 and V is TRBV30, with D hard to call. CDR1 is GTSNPN, CDR2 SVGIG, per germline (reference sequence). V was cut by 1 base and J by 7 bases, with 16 bases left in between. This CDR3 has 14 amino acids. The CDR3 coding sequence is TGTGCCTGGAGTGGTCCCCTAACATCGGGTGAAGCTTTCTTT. It specifies CAWSGPLTSGEAFF.

This chain connects TRBV28 to TRBJ1-1; 7 bases map to TRBD1. J was trimmed by 6 bases and V by 10 bases; bases with no gene match: 17. Germline CDR1 reads MDHEN; CDR2 reads SYDVKM. CDR3 size: 15 residues. The CDR3 DNA follows: TGTGCCACCCTTGGACCGACAGGGTATCGTGCTGAAGCTTTCTTT. It encodes CATLGPTGYRAEAFF.

The chain couples TRBV27 to TRBJ1-5, with D tentatively TRBD1 (6 bases). CDR3 size: 15 residues. The V gene lost 6 bases and the J gene lost 0 bases, with 12 bases spanning the gap. From germline, CDR1 is MNHEY and CDR2 SMNVEV (reference sequence). In nucleotides, the CDR3 is TGTGCCAGCAGAGGGGGTATGGTTAGCAATCAGCCCCAGCATTTT. It encodes CASRGGMVSNQPQHF.

This clone was detected only a few times. The chain recombines TRBV10-3 with TRBJ2-3; a possible D gene is TRBD2 (6 bases). Germline V gene lookup returns CDR1 ENHRY and CDR2 SYGVKD. Trimming removed 3 bases at V and 1 base at J, with 14 bases between. The CDR3 totals 16 residues. The CDR3 DNA sequence: TGTGCCATCAGTGACCCGCGGGGAGGCGGCACAGATACGCAGTATTTT. This sequence encodes CAISDPRGGGTDTQYF.

This clone has a handful of counts. V gene TRBV27 combines with J gene TRBJ2-7; TRBD2 matches at 7 bases. CDR1 is MNHEY, CDR2 SMNVEV, per germline (reference sequence). The CDR3 has 15 residues. The trim removed 3 bases at V and 1 base at J, leaving 6 bases unmatched. CDR3 amino acids: CASSFSGGNSYEQYF. The CDR3 DNA reads as TGTGCCAGCAGTTTTTCGGGAGGTAATTCCTACGAGCAGTACTTC.

This clone came up many times. The chain recombines TRBV15 with TRBJ2-1, with a tentative D call TRBD2 (5 bases). Germline-derived CDR1 and CDR2 are LNHNV and YYDKDF (reference sequence). The germline V and J ends were trimmed by 7 bases and 0 bases, with 13 bases remaining between them. This CDR3 is built from 15 residues. This CDR3 reads CATTSATSSYNEQFF. CDR3 nucleotide sequence: TGTGCCACCACGTCGGCAACTAGCTCCTACAATGAGCAGTTCTTC.

The genes are TRBV10-1 and TRBJ2-1; D may be TRBD1 (5 bases). The germline V gene has CDR1 WNHNN and CDR2 SYGVQD (reference sequence). The CDR3 is 12 residues long. The germline V and J ends were trimmed by 0 bases and 12 bases, with 9 bases remaining between them. The CDR3 DNA follows: TGCGCCAGCAGTGAGTCGGTAAGGGGGCAGTTCTTC. Its translation is CASSESVRGQFF.

This clone has only one observation. This chain connects TRBV10-2 to TRBJ1-6, with D unresolved. The CDR3 is made up of 14 amino acids. Per germline, CDR1 WSHSY and CDR2 SAAADI. With 2 bases removed from V and 7 bases from J, the gap between germline ends came to 9 bases. The CDR3: CASSEDRENSPLHF. CDR3 bases: TGCGCCAGCAGTGAGGACCGGGAGAATTCACCCCTCCACTTT.

The chain joins TRBV12-3 or TRBV12-4 to TRBJ2-5, with 9 bases matching TRBD1. The length of the CDR3 is 13 residues. Trimming cost V 6 bases and J 3 bases; bases outside gene matches: 2. For the CDR3, the DNA is TGTGCCAGCAGACGGGACAGGGAAGAGACCCAGTACTTC. Its translation: CASRRDREETQYF.

This sequence joins TRBV7-9 and TRBJ2-7; D may be TRBD1 (6 bases). Trimming left V 5 bases short and J 2 bases short, with 10 bases between. The CDR3 runs 13 residues. In germline, CDR1 is SEHNR, CDR2 FQNEAQ (reference sequence). CDR3 nucleotide sequence: TGTGCCAGCAGCCCAAGGGGGACCTACGAGCAGTACTTC. Its translation: CASSPRGTYEQYF.

V and J are TRBV28 and TRBJ2-6; TRBD1 aligns across 9 bases. Germline V gives CDR1 MDHEN, CDR2 SYDVKM. There are 21 residues in the CDR3. V dropped 6 bases and J dropped 0; count of bases not matched to a gene: 18. The CDR3 region has the DNA TGTGCCAGCAGCTCGGGACAGGGATATCCTTGGTCGGTCTCTGGGGCCAACGTCCTGACTTTC. Translating gives CASSSGQGYPWSVSGANVLTF.

The chain links TRBV5-1 to TRBJ2-1; a weak D match, TRBD2 (6 bases). The CDR3 has 14 amino acids. Germline CDR1 is SGHRS and CDR2 is YFSETQ. The V and J ends lost 2 bases and 7 bases respectively, with 13 bases between them. The CDR3 is CASSFGGAGNEQFF. DNA for the CDR3: TGCGCCAGCAGCTTCGGAGGGGCGGGGAATGAGCAGTTCTTC.

This chain connects TRBV6-5 to TRBJ2-7, with 8 bases aligning to TRBD1. Germline-derived CDR1 and CDR2 are MNHEY and SVGAGI. After removal of 2 bases from V and 1 base from J, the junction contained 7 bases not matched to a gene. The CDR3 is made up of 16 amino acids. In DNA form, the CDR3 reads TGTGCCAGCAGTTACCGCATACAGGGGGTGTCCTACGAGCAGTACTTC. Translating gives CASSYRIQGVSYEQYF.

The gene calls are TRBV27 and TRBJ2-1; 8 bases line up with TRBD2. CDR3 length: 15 residues. Per the germline V gene, CDR1 is MNHEY and CDR2 is SMNVEV (reference sequence). V was pared by 3 bases and J by 4 bases, with 5 bases of the junction left unmatched. The CDR3 DNA is TGTGCCAGCAGTTTTAGCGGGACTCAATACAATGAGCAGTTCTTC. This sequence encodes CASSFSGTQYNEQFF.

The J gene is TRBJ2-7, the V gene TRBV7-6; TRBD2 agrees at 9 bases. J gave up 2 bases and V 2 bases, and 7 bases lay outside the gene matches. Germline V gene data show CDR1 as SGHVS and CDR2 as FNYEAQ. CDR3 length: 16 amino acids. CDR3 in DNA: TGTGCCAGCAGCTTACGAGCGGGAGGAGCTCCCTACGAGCAGTACTTC. Its translation is CASSLRAGGAPYEQYF.

The chain links TRBV5-1 to TRBJ2-1, with 7 bases that match TRBD2. Looked up from germline, CDR1 is SGHRS and CDR2 is YFSETQ. The V and J ends lost 6 bases and 6 bases, in that order; junction bases with no gene match: 6. This CDR3 is built from 13 residues. CDR3 coding DNA: TGCGCCAGCATGAGCACGGGGGGCAATGAGCAGTTCTTC. It encodes CASMSTGGNEQFF.

The chain combines TRBV7-6 with TRBJ2-2; TRBD2 matches at 9 bases. CDR1 and CDR2 from the germline V gene are SGHVS and FNYEAQ. The CDR3 sequence is 17 residues long. V shed 2 bases and J 3 bases; nucleotides not matched to a gene: 7. The DNA of the CDR3 is TGTGCCAGCAGCTTAACGGGACTAGCTTTCGACACCGGGGAGCTGTTTTTT. Translation: CASSLTGLAFDTGELFF.

Comment on this clone: The junction and the germline gene differ at one end; a read error may be behind it. This chain connects TRBV5-6 to TRBJ2-3; perhaps TRBD1 as D (6 bases). The CDR3 runs to 14 residues. Germline V CDR1 and CDR2: SGHDT, YYEEEE. The CDR3 region is CASSFRGSRDTQYF. The CDR3 coding sequence is TGTGCCAGCAGCTTTAGGGGGAGCAGAGATACGCAGTATTTT. Drawing the rest from reference TRBV5-6 and TRBJ2-3, the complete variable domain is DAGVTQSPTHLIKTRGQQVTLRCSPKSGHDTVSWYQQALGQGPQFIFQYYEEEERQRGNFPDRFSGHQFPNYSSELNVNALLLGDSALYLCASSFRGSRDTQYFGPGTRLTVL.

The V and J genes are TRBV5-4 and TRBJ2-1, with 9 bases fitting TRBD1. Looked up from germline, CDR1 is SGHNT and CDR2 is YYREEE (reference sequence). The CDR3 totals 12 residues. The V and J ends lost 3 bases and 8 bases, in that order; junction bases with no gene match: 0. The DNA of the CDR3 is TGTGCCAGCAGCTGGACAGGGGATGAGCAGTTCTTC. Translating it yields CASSWTGDEQFF.

Here the CDR3 reads CASSAWTGGAGEQYF. The CDR3 region has the DNA TGTGCCAGCAGCGCCTGGACAGGGGGCGCGGGGGAGCAGTACTTC. The chain employs TRBV9 and TRBJ2-7; 11 bases are a match to TRBD1. Germline lookup yields CDR1 SGDLS and CDR2 YYNGEE. The CDR3 sequence is 15 residues long. V lost 3 bases, J lost 7 bases, and 9 bases stayed unmatched.

The chain links TRBV6-6 to TRBJ1-1; 9 nucleotides line up with TRBD1. Germline loops: CDR1 MNHNY, CDR2 SVGAGI (reference sequence). The length of the CDR3 is 14 residues. V trimming: 0 bases; J trimming: 4 bases; junction bases outside the gene matches: 0. The CDR3 sequence is CASSYSTGGTEAFF. In nucleotides, the CDR3 is TGTGCCAGCAGTTACTCGACAGGGGGCACTGAAGCTTTCTTT.

This rearrangement joins TRBV28 to TRBJ2-7; TRBD1 aligns across 8 bases. Germline CDR1 MDHEN, CDR2 SYDVKM. This CDR3 has 14 residues. Trimming took 6 bases from V and 0 from J; bases not matched to a gene: 4. The CDR3 loop is CASSGQGSSYEQYF. The CDR3 bases are TGTGCCAGCAGCGGACAGGGAAGCTCCTACGAGCAGTACTTC.

This clone occurred a few times. V gene TRBV19 combines with J gene TRBJ1-3, with D perhaps TRBD1 (5 bases). V was shortened by 8 bases and J by 4 bases, with 9 bases between the two germline ends. Looked up from germline, CDR1 is LNHDA and CDR2 is SQIVND (reference sequence). The CDR3 spans 12 residues. CDR3 loop: CASQGNGNTIYF. The CDR3 bases are TGTGCCAGTCAGGGTAACGGAAACACCATATATTTT.

The V gene is TRBV18, the J gene TRBJ2-7; the match to TRBD1 covers 8 bases. This CDR3 is built from 16 residues. Germline CDR1 and CDR2: KGHSH and LQKENI. V lost 1 base to trimming and J lost 3 bases; unmatched junction nucleotides: 8. The CDR3 nucleotides are TGTGCCAGCTCACCACGACGGGGGACAGGCGGCTACGAGCAGTACTTC. Encoded protein: CASSPRRGTGGYEQYF.

The chain joins TRBV10-3 to TRBJ2-7, with D perhaps assigned TRBD1 or TRBD2 (5 bases each). The CDR3 extends over 12 amino acids. From germline, CDR1 is ENHRY and CDR2 SYGVKD. V was clipped by 10 bases and J by 0 bases, with 10 bases between them. The CDR3: CATRGDSYEQYF. CDR3 nucleotides: TGTGCCACCAGAGGGGACTCCTACGAGCAGTACTTC.

As regards this clone: This CDR3 is also generated by other DNA sequences in the sample. The chain carries TRBV7-2 and TRBJ2-7, with D maybe TRBD2 (6 bases). The CDR3 sequence is 15 residues long. Per germline, CDR1 SGHTA and CDR2 FQGNSA. Between the trimmed V and J ends, which lost 3 bases and 4 bases, there was a span of 16 bases. The CDR3 region has the DNA TGTGCCAGCAGCTTGCGAGGAGGGCCAATTTACGAGCAGTACTTC. It is translated as CASSLRGGPIYEQYF.

The chain has TRBV4-2 and TRBJ2-7, with 9 positions matching TRBD2. J gave up 0 bases and V 0 bases, and 12 bases lay outside the gene matches. There are 19 residues in the CDR3. The germline V gene encodes CDR1 LGHNA and CDR2 YNFKEQ. The CDR3 DNA reads TGTGCCAGCAGCCAAGATCTGGAATCTAGCGGGATCAGCTCCTACGAGCAGTACTTC. Protein: CASSQDLESSGISSYEQYF.

The chain has TRBV7-9 and TRBJ1-6, with 9 bases lining up with TRBD1. Germline-derived CDR1 and CDR2 are SEHNR and FQNEAQ (reference sequence). J was trimmed by 11 bases and V by 1 base; bases with no gene match: 3. The CDR3 spans 14 residues. The CDR3 sequence: CASSLVGQGTPLHF. The CDR3 DNA is TGTGCCAGCAGCTTAGTGGGACAGGGAACACCCCTCCACTTT.

CDR3 sequence reads: CATQREDEQYF. The CDR3 DNA reads as TGTGCCACCCAGCGGGAAGACGAGCAGTACTTC. This sequence joins TRBV10-3 and TRBJ2-7; 7 nucleotides line up with TRBD2. This CDR3 is built from 11 residues. The V gene end was trimmed by 10 bases and the J gene end by 5 bases; junction bases not matched to a gene: 5. Looked up from germline, CDR1 is ENHRY and CDR2 is SYGVKD.

V usage is TRBV7-8 and J usage is TRBJ2-1; weak D call: TRBD1 (6 bases). This CDR3 contains 14 residues. Trimming removed 5 bases at V and 3 bases at J, with 11 bases between. CDR1 and CDR2 (germline): SGHVS, FQNEAQ. The CDR3 nucleotides are TGTGCCAGCAGCCGTGCGACAGGCTACAATGAGCAGTTCTTC. This encodes CASSRATGYNEQFF.